The 29 T cell receptor beta chains in this list originate from one sample, sequenced in a study of cytomegalovirus exposure and HLA in healthy donors. The PCR contained 60 Vbeta and 13 Jbeta primers. TCRdb keeps only in-frame clones here, not all; method: immunoSEQ multiplex PCR. The data contain roughly 98,000 clones, about 80% of them singletons. Sequenced sample: PBMCs. These receptors all stem from a man aged 35-49 years in good health and CMV-seronegative.

This chain joins TRBV7-2 and TRBJ1-5; possibly TRBD1 for D (5 bases). There are 14 residues in the CDR3. V was pared by 1 base and J by 5 bases, with 9 bases between. Germline CDR1 and CDR2: SGHTA and FQGNSA. CDR3 DNA sequence: TGTGCCAGCAGCTTAGGCATAGGGGATCAGCCCCAGCATTTT. Its protein product is CASSLGIGDQPQHF. Full variable domain (missing parts from reference TRBV7-2 and TRBJ1-5): GAGVSQSPSNKVTEKGKDVELRCDPISGHTALYWYRQSLGQGLEFLIYFQGNSAPDKSGLPSDRFSAERTGGSVSTLTIQRTQQEDSAVYLCASSLGIGDQPQHFGDGTRLSIL.

This chain joins TRBV19 and TRBJ1-4; 12 nucleotides match TRBD1. Germline loops: CDR1 LNHDA, CDR2 SQIVND (reference sequence). This CDR3 comprises 13 residues. J was trimmed by 16 bases and V by 5 bases; bases with no gene match: 8. This chain's CDR3 is CASSATGQGASFF. CDR3 DNA: TGTGCCAGTAGTGCCACGGGACAGGGGGCTTCGTTTTTT.

The chain combines TRBV6-5 with TRBJ1-2, with 8 bases that match TRBD1. V lost 6 bases and J lost 6; bases outside the gene matches: 12. The CDR3 spans 15 residues. The V gene's germline CDR1 is MNHEY and CDR2 SVGAGI. CDR3 protein: CASRSTGEGLHGYTF. Written as DNA, the CDR3 is TGTGCCAGCAGGTCGACAGGGGAAGGCTTACATGGCTACACCTTC.

This sequence joins TRBV6-1 and TRBJ2-3, with D possibly being TRBD1 (6 bases). V lost 6 bases to trimming and J lost 6 bases, with 13 bases between them. Germline lookup yields CDR1 MNHNS and CDR2 SASEGT. This CDR3 spans 13 amino acids. This CDR3 is CASSLPGEDTQYF. CDR3 coding DNA: TGTGCCAGCAGCCTCCCAGGGGAGGATACGCAGTATTTT.

This clone was counted only a few times. The chain combines TRBV7-2 with TRBJ2-5; the match to TRBD1 covers 9 bases. CDR3 length equals 14 residues. Looked up from germline, CDR1 is SGHTA and CDR2 is FQGNSA. After removal of 5 bases from V and 5 bases from J, the junction contained 6 bases not matched to a gene. Here the CDR3 DNA reads TGTGCCAGCAGCGCCACAGGGGGCGCCGAGACCCAGTACTTC. Its translation: CASSATGGAETQYF.

The CDR3 reads CASSQRKGGGFEQYF. As DNA, the CDR3 is TGCGCCAGCAGCCAACGTAAAGGGGGGGGTTTCGAGCAGTACTTC. The gene calls are TRBV4-3 and TRBJ2-7; TRBD2 is a possible D gene (7 bases). The CDR3 contains 15 residues. CDR1 is LGHNA and CDR2 is YSLEER in the germline V gene. Between the trimmed V and J ends, which lost 2 bases and 6 bases, there was a span of 17 bases.

This clone has just a few counts. The chain recombines TRBV7-9 with TRBJ2-1; 7 bases match TRBD2. This CDR3 has 15 residues. Trimming removed 5 bases from V and 5 bases from J; junction bases left unmatched: 9. Germline CDR1 SEHNR, CDR2 FQNEAQ (reference sequence). The CDR3 loop is CASSPVGGSHNEQFF. CDR3 nucleotide sequence: TGTGCCAGCAGCCCTGTGGGGGGGTCCCACAATGAGCAGTTCTTC.

The CDR3 DNA follows: TGTGCCAGCAGGCCGGGACTAGTACTACTCGAGCAGTACTTC. Its translation is CASRPGLVLLEQYF. The genes are TRBV28 and TRBJ2-7; 8 nucleotides match TRBD2. The CDR3 has 14 amino acids. The junction had 10 bases not matched to a gene; V was cut back by 6 bases and J by 6 bases. Per the germline V gene, CDR1 is MDHEN and CDR2 is SYDVKM.

CDR3 region: CASFSGKGAKNIQYF. CDR3 in DNA: TGCGCCAGCTTTAGCGGGAAGGGGGCCAAAAACATTCAGTACTTC. The rearrangement joins TRBV10-2 to TRBJ2-4, with 8 bases fitting TRBD2. The trim removed 8 bases at V and 1 base at J, leaving 7 bases unmatched. Looked up from germline, CDR1 is WSHSY and CDR2 is SAAADI. The CDR3 covers 15 residues.

The J gene is TRBJ1-5, the V gene TRBV4-1; a possible D gene is TRBD1 (6 bases). The CDR3 covers 13 residues. The V gene lost 8 bases and the J gene lost 0 bases, with 8 bases spanning the gap. Germline CDR1 reads MGHRA; CDR2 reads YSYEKL. This chain's CDR3 is CASAGDSNQPQHF. DNA of the CDR3: TGCGCCAGCGCAGGGGATAGCAATCAGCCCCAGCATTTT.

The gene calls are TRBV6-5 and TRBJ2-1, with 7 bases that match TRBD1. Germline V gene data show CDR1 as MNHEY and CDR2 as SVGAGI. The ends lost 4 bases at V and 1 base at J; junction bases unmatched: 7. CDR3 size: 16 residues. The CDR3 loop reads CASSSTGFGSYNEQFF. Here the CDR3 DNA reads TGTGCCAGCAGTTCGACAGGGTTTGGTTCCTACAATGAGCAGTTCTTC.

This chain links TRBV18 with TRBJ2-7; 10 bases map to TRBD1. This CDR3 is 13 amino acids long. V shed 2 bases, J shed 5 bases, and the junction held 0 bases outside the gene matches. CDR1 and CDR2 from the germline V gene are KGHSH and LQKENI. The chain's CDR3 is CASSPGTGDEQYF. For the CDR3, the DNA is TGTGCCAGCTCACCAGGGACAGGGGACGAGCAGTACTTC.

In regard to this clone: The junction does not match germline at one end; this may be a read error. This CDR3 reads CASSSARVF. CDR3 coding DNA: TGTGCCAGCAGCTCTGCCCGGGTCTTC. V is TRBV7-9 and J is TRBJ2-1; the D is unclear. The CDR3 is 9 residues long. The germline CDR1 and CDR2 sequences are SEHNR and FQNEAQ (reference sequence).

The chain joins TRBV19 to TRBJ1-4; the match to TRBD1 covers 7 bases. Germline CDR1 reads LNHDA; CDR2 reads SQIVND (reference sequence). This CDR3 is built from 15 residues. V gave up 8 bases and J gave up 5 bases; unmatched junction bases: 11. The CDR3 loop reads CASSDLGTANEKLFF. In DNA form, the CDR3 reads TGTGCCAGTTCAGACCTGGGGACAGCGAATGAAAAACTGTTTTTT.

V and J are TRBV11-3 and TRBJ2-3, with 11 bases matching TRBD1. Germline V gene data show CDR1 as SGHNT and CDR2 as YENEEA. V was clipped by 0 bases and J by 9 bases; unmatched bases: 2. CDR3 length equals 14 residues. The DNA of the CDR3 is TGTGCCAGCAGCTTAGAGGGGGACAGGGGGACGCAGTATTTT. It translates to CASSLEGDRGTQYF.

The J gene is TRBJ1-4, the V gene TRBV28; 9 nucleotides line up with TRBD1. The CDR3 is made up of 14 amino acids. Germline V gives CDR1 MDHEN, CDR2 SYDVKM. Trimming cost V 7 bases and J 5 bases; bases outside gene matches: 5. The CDR3 reads CASNSGQGNEKLFF. The CDR3 region has the DNA TGTGCCAGCAATTCGGGACAGGGAAATGAAAAACTGTTTTTT.

The chain recombines TRBV28 with TRBJ2-2, with D unresolved. Trimming removed 8 bases at V and 6 bases at J, with 19 bases between. CDR3 length: 15 residues. CDR1 MDHEN and CDR2 SYDVKM come from the germline V gene. The CDR3 nucleotides read TGTGCCAGCGATTTACGTCGACATCTCCCCGGGGAGCTGTTTTTT. It specifies CASDLRRHLPGELFF.

This clone was observed a handful of times. This chain connects TRBV11-2 to TRBJ2-1; the match to TRBD2 covers 7 bases. After removal of 3 bases from V and 9 bases from J, the junction contained 5 bases not matched to a gene. Germline CDR1 reads SGHAT; CDR2 reads FQNNGV. The CDR3 has 13 residues. The CDR3 loop is CASSFLAGVEQFF. For the CDR3, the DNA is TGTGCCAGCAGCTTTCTGGCGGGAGTTGAGCAGTTCTTC.

This sequence joins TRBV11-3 and TRBJ1-4, with TRBD1 as a possible D gene (6 bases). Trimming cost V 5 bases and J 7 bases, with 14 bases left between them. This CDR3 region has 14 residues. Germline assignment: CDR1 SGHNT and CDR2 YENEEA. CDR3 region: CASSIRGPGEKLFF. For the CDR3, the DNA is TGTGCCAGCAGCATCAGGGGTCCTGGTGAAAAACTGTTTTTT.

This clone was recorded once. V and J are TRBV7-9 and TRBJ2-5; D might be TRBD2 (6 bases). The germline CDR1 and CDR2 sequences are SEHNR and FQNEAQ (reference sequence). CDR3 length: 15 amino acids. Trimming removed 5 bases from V and 5 bases from J, with 18 bases in between. The CDR3 DNA sequence: TGTGCCAGCAGCAAACCGGGGACTTCCGGGGAGACCCAGTACTTC. Amino acids: CASSKPGTSGETQYF.

The table lists this clone with a few counts. The CDR3 nucleotides read TGCAGCGTTGAAGATTCATTAGTGGCGGGTCTTAGTGAAGCTTTCTTT. It encodes CSVEDSLVAGLSEAFF. V and J are TRBV29-1 and TRBJ1-1; D is uncertain. CDR1 is SQVTM, CDR2 ANQGSEA, per germline. V lost 0 bases, J lost 7 bases, and 21 bases lay in between. The CDR3 totals 16 residues.

The chain is built from TRBV4-2 and TRBJ1-2; maybe TRBD1 (6 bases). The ends were cut back, 4 bases at V and 1 base at J, with 13 bases in the middle. The CDR3 is made up of 15 amino acids. CDR1 LGHNA and CDR2 YNFKEQ come from the germline V gene. CDR3 in DNA: TGTGCCAGCAGCCCGGGGGGGGGCTTTAACTATGGCTACACCTTC. Protein product: CASSPGGGFNYGYTF.

The sample holds a few counts of this clone. CDR3 region: CASSVEYSRVEQYF. DNA of the CDR3: TGTGCCAGCAGCGTAGAGTATTCGAGGGTTGAGCAGTACTTC. This chain links TRBV9 with TRBJ2-7, with D perhaps TRBD2 (5 bases). Germline CDR1 SGDLS, CDR2 YYNGEE. CDR3 length equals 14 residues. V was pared by 0 bases and J by 7 bases, with 14 bases between. The complete variable domain, with remaining parts taken from reference TRBV9 and TRBJ2-7, reads DSGVTQTPKHLITATGQRVTLRCSPRSGDLSVYWYQQSLDQGLQFLIQYYNGEERAKGNILERFSAQQFPDLHSELNLSSLELGDSALYFCASSVEYSRVEQYFGPGTRLTVT.

This chain links TRBV19 with TRBJ2-2; tentative D call: TRBD2 (5 bases). Germline V lookup: CDR1 LNHDA, CDR2 SQIVND (reference sequence). Trimming took off 7 bases at V and 15 bases at J, with 18 bases between the two ends. The CDR3 runs to 12 residues. The CDR3 spells CASTQPPGVVFF. The CDR3 DNA follows: TGTGCCAGTACCCAACCACCCGGGGTGGTGTTTTTT. The variable domain in full, with the rest retrieved from reference TRBV19 and TRBJ2-2, is DGGITQSPKYLFRKEGQNVTLSCEQNLNHDAMYWYRQDPGQGLRLIYYSQIVNDFQKGDIAEGYSVSREKKESFPLTVTSAQKNPTAFYLCASTQPPGVVFFGEGSRLTVL.

The V gene is TRBV18, the J gene TRBJ1-2; 8 nucleotides align to TRBD1. The CDR3 runs 15 residues. Germline V lookup: CDR1 KGHSH, CDR2 LQKENI. Trimming took 3 bases from V and 7 from J; bases not matched to a gene: 10. CDR3 nucleotide sequence: TGTGCCAGCTCACCGGGGGCCAGGGGGCTCGTTGGCTACACCTTC. Translation: CASSPGARGLVGYTF.

The rearrangement links TRBV5-5 to TRBJ1-2; no clear D gene. V lost 0 bases to trimming and J lost 4 bases, with 4 bases between them. Germline loops: CDR1 SGHKS, CDR2 YYEKEE (reference sequence). CDR3 length: 12 amino acids. The chain's CDR3 is CASSLAIYGYTF. In nucleotides, the CDR3 is TGTGCCAGCAGCTTGGCAATCTATGGCTACACCTTC.

V gene TRBV7-2 combines with J gene TRBJ2-5; 8 bases map to TRBD2. Germline V gives CDR1 SGHTA, CDR2 FQGNSA. J was trimmed by 3 bases and V by 6 bases; bases with no gene match: 9. The CDR3 runs to 15 residues. The chain's CDR3 is CASSPLGAGEETQYF. The CDR3, as DNA: TGTGCCAGCAGTCCCCTTGGAGCGGGAGAAGAGACCCAGTACTTC.

Turning to this clone: The junction and the germline gene differ at one end; a read error may be behind it. The chain carries TRBV4-3 and TRBJ2-2; 7 positions match TRBD2. The CDR3 is 19 amino acids. Germline-derived CDR1 and CDR2 are LGHNA and YSLEER. The CDR3 loop is CASRQGFKRGALNTGELFF. CDR3 bases: TGCGCCAGCAGACAAGGTTTTAAGCGGGGCGCCCTAAACACCGGGGAGCTGTTTTTT.

V usage is TRBV18 and J usage is TRBJ1-1; D may be TRBD1 (5 bases). The CDR3 consists of 14 residues. V was pared by 3 bases and J by 1 base, with 9 bases between. In germline, CDR1 is KGHSH, CDR2 LQKENI. For the CDR3, the DNA is TGTGCCAGCTCACCGTTACAGGAGAACACTGAAGCTTTCTTT. Protein: CASSPLQENTEAFF.